The 10 T cell receptor beta chains listed next were all sequenced from one sample in a study of T-cell reconstitution after alpha-beta-depleted transplantation in children. The library targeted TCRbeta and was prepared with unique molecular identifiers. TCRdb independently ran MiXCR on the PCR reads; one entry per CDR3 protein. Counted here are fewer than 700,000 distinct CDR3 sequences, around 13% occurring once; the ten biggest clones make up over 2%. The input for sequencing was PBMCs, mostly from graft donor cells, taken 360 days after TCRalphabeta/CD19-depleted stem cell transplant. All receptors come from a male patient between 10 and 17 years old who had a stem cell transplant for acute myeloid leukemia, so the T cells may come from the graft donor.

The chain has TRBV13 and TRBJ2-5; D perhaps matches TRBD2 (6 bases). Trimming removed 5 bases at V and 5 bases at J, with 18 bases between. CDR3 length: 15 amino acids. Germline V gene data show CDR1 as PRHDT and CDR2 as FYEKMQ (reference sequence). CDR3 region: CASSPSGQGEETQYF. DNA of the CDR3: TGTGCCAGCAGCCCAAGCGGGCAGGGAGAGGAGACCCAGTACTTC.

The rearrangement links TRBV18 to TRBJ1-4, with TRBD1 identical over 9 bases. CDR1 and CDR2 (germline): KGHSH, LQKENI. The trim removed 4 bases at V and 3 bases at J, leaving 6 bases unmatched. The CDR3 loop spans 16 amino acids. CDR3 sequence reads: CASSHDRGMANEKLFF. CDR3 coding DNA: TGTGCCAGCTCACACGACAGGGGGATGGCTAATGAAAAACTGTTTTTT.

This clonotype was seen only a few times. This chain links TRBV10-3 with TRBJ2-1; either TRBD1 or TRBD2 may supply D (5 bases each). The CDR3 length is 13 residues. V was clipped by 6 bases and J by 7 bases, with 13 bases between them. CDR1 and CDR2 from the germline V gene are ENHRY and SYGVKD. The CDR3 DNA is TGTGCCATCAGCCGGGACCTAGGAAATGAGCAGTTCTTC. Residues: CAISRDLGNEQFF.

This clonotype was recorded a few times. The rearrangement links TRBV7-2 to TRBJ1-1; TRBD1 matches 7 bases. The J segment lost 6 bases and the V segment lost 1 base, leaving 11 bases of the junction unmatched. The V gene's germline CDR1 is SGHTA and CDR2 FQGNSA. There are 16 residues in the CDR3. This chain's CDR3 is CASSLVGGRGVAEAFF. CDR3 sequence (DNA): TGTGCCAGCAGCTTAGTTGGTGGCAGGGGGGTGGCTGAAGCTTTCTTT.

This clonotype has just a few counts. This chain uses TRBV12-3 or TRBV12-4 with TRBJ1-1; D remains unclear. The CDR3 runs to 13 residues. Trimming cost V 8 bases and J 2 bases, with 12 bases left between them. The CDR3 sequence: CASLDTLNTEAFF. The CDR3 nucleotides read TGTGCCAGCCTTGACACACTAAACACTGAAGCTTTCTTT.

This rearrangement joins TRBV11-2 to TRBJ2-3; D may be TRBD1 (6 bases). Trimming cost V 1 base and J 14 bases, with 16 bases left between them. This CDR3 is built from 13 residues. The germline V gene encodes CDR1 SGHAT and CDR2 FQNNGV. The chain's CDR3 is CASSLGGRSSPYF. CDR3 bases: TGTGCCAGCAGCTTAGGGGGGCGGTCTAGCCCGTATTTT.

The chain combines TRBV6-1 with TRBJ1-2, with a tentative D call TRBD1 (5 bases). V dropped 7 bases and J dropped 4 bases, with 19 bases sitting between them. The CDR3 spans 15 residues. Germline CDR1 and CDR2: MNHNS and SASEGT. CDR3 loop: CASTQMPGTFYGYTF. DNA of the CDR3: TGTGCCAGCACCCAAATGCCAGGGACCTTCTATGGCTACACCTTC.

This clonotype was observed a few times. The chain recombines TRBV2 with TRBJ2-3, with 11 bases aligning to TRBD2. CDR1 is SNHLY and CDR2 is FYNNEI in the germline V gene. V was clipped by 8 bases and J by 3 bases; unmatched bases: 4. CDR3 length: 14 residues. For the CDR3, the DNA is TGTGCCAGCCCACTAGCGGGAGAAACAGATACGCAGTATTTT. Protein product: CASPLAGETDTQYF.

This clonotype has a handful of counts. The V gene is TRBV10-3, the J gene TRBJ2-5; 15 bases line up with TRBD2. J gave up 4 bases and V 11 bases, and 8 bases lay outside the gene matches. This CDR3 is built from 15 residues. CDR1 ENHRY and CDR2 SYGVKD come from the germline V gene. The CDR3 protein is CAVGLAGGPGETQYF. CDR3 bases: TGTGCCGTCGGACTAGCGGGAGGGCCGGGAGAGACCCAGTACTTC.

The chain recombines TRBV20-1 with TRBJ2-3, with no clear D. V gave up 6 bases and J gave up 6 bases, with 7 bases separating them. The CDR3 spans 10 residues. Germline CDR1 reads DFQATT; CDR2 reads SNEGSKA (reference sequence). CDR3: CSAPLDTQYF. The DNA for the CDR3 is TGCAGTGCCCCTTTGGATACGCAGTATTTT.